Here is one T cell receptor (beta chain) with its context. This may be a read error, as it is one base from a much larger clone. Germline loops: CDR1 DFQATT, CDR2 SNEGSKA (reference sequence). The CDR3 has 12 residues. V lost 2 bases and J lost 7, with 11 bases in between. The data belong to a study of tumor-infiltrating lymphocytes in primary liver carcinoma. The approximately 17-32 mg bulk tissue piece was not sorted before simultaneous RNA and DNA extraction. From roughly 0.45 ug total RNA, TCR beta cDNA was generated with a primer in the constant region. Slightly modified ARM-PCR, run as three nested multiplex PCR rounds, produced the TCR beta libraries. The opening two PCR rounds, about 11 cycles each, paired TRBV1-TRBV30 forward primers with a C-beta reverse primer. TCRdb redid the calling of the multiplex PCR reads with MiXCR, one entry per CDR3 protein. This sample yields around 26,000 distinct CDR3 sequences, of which nearly 80% are seen a single time; 40% to 55% belongs to the top ten.

What was sequenced was liver tumor tissue from sampling region 3. Subset noted: tumor region T3, left-lateral pole. V is TRBV20-1 and J is TRBJ1-2; D unresolved. This receptor was taken from a man aged 40-50 years with primary liver carcinoma and hepatitis B virus infection. This CDR3 is CSARLESTGYTF. Written as DNA, the CDR3 is TGCAGTGCTAGATTGGAATCCACTGGCTACACCTTC.